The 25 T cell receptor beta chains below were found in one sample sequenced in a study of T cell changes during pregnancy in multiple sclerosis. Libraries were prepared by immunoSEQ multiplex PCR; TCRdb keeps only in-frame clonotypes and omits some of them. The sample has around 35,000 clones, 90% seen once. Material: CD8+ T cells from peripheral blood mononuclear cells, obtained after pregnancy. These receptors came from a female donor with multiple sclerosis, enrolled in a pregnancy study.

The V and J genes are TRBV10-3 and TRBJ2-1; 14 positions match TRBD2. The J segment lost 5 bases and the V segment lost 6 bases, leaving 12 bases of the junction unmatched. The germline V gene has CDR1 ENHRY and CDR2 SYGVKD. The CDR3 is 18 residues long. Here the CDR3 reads CAIRGLAGGLFSHNEQFF. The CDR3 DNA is TGTGCCATCAGAGGACTAGCGGGGGGCCTCTTTTCTCACAATGAGCAGTTCTTC.

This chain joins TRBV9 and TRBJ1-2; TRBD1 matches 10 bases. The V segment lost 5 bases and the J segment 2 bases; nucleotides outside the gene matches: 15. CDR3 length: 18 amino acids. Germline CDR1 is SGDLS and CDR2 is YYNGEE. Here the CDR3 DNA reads TGTGCCAGCAGTGCCTCGGAAGGGACAGGGGTCACAAACTATGGCTACACCTTC. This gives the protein CASSASEGTGVTNYGYTF. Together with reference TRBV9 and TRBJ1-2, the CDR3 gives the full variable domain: DSGVTQTPKHLITATGQRVTLRCSPRSGDLSVYWYQQSLDQGLQFLIQYYNGEERAKGNILERFSAQQFPDLHSELNLSSLELGDSALYFCASSASEGTGVTNYGYTFGSGTRLTVV.

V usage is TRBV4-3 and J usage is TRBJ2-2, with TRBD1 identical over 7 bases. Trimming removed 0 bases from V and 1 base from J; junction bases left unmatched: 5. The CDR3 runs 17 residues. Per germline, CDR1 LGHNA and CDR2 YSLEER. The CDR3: CASSQDKGDRNTGELFF. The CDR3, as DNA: TGCGCCAGCAGCCAAGATAAAGGGGACAGGAACACCGGGGAGCTGTTTTTT.

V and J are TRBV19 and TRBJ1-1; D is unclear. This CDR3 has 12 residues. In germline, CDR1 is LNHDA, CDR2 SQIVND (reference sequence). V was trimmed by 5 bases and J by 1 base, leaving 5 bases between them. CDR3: CASSEWNTEAFF. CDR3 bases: TGTGCCAGTAGTGAGTGGAACACTGAAGCTTTCTTT.

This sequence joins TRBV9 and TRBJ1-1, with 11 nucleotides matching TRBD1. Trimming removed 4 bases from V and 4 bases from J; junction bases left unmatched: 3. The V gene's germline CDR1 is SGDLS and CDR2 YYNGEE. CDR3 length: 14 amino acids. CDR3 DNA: TGTGCCAGCAGCCTCGGGACAGGGGGCACTGAAGCTTTCTTT. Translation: CASSLGTGGTEAFF.

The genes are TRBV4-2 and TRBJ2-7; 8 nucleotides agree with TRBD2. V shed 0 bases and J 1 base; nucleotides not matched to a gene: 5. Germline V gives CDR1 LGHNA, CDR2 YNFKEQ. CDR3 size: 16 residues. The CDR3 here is CASSQDRGGGSYEQYF. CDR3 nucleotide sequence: TGTGCCAGCAGCCAAGATCGGGGGGGAGGGTCCTACGAGCAGTACTTC.

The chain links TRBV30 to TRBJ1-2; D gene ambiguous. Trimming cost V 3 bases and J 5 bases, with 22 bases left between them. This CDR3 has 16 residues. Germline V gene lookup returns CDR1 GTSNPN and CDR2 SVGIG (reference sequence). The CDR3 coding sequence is TGTGCCTGGAGCACCGATTACCGCGGGTCGCAGTATGGCTACACCTTC. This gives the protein CAWSTDYRGSQYGYTF. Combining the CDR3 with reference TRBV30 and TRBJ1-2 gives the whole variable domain SQTIHQWPATLVQPVGSPLSLECTVEGTSNPNLYWYRQAAGRGLQLLFYSVGIGQISSEVPQNLSASRPQDRQFILSSKKLLLSDSGFYLCAWSTDYRGSQYGYTFGSGTRLTVV.

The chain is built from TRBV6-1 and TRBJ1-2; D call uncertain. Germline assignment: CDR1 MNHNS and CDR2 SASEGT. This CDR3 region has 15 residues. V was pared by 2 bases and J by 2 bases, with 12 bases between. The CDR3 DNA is TGTGCCAGCAGTGAAACAGATAACCCGAACTATGGCTACACCTTC. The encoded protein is CASSETDNPNYGYTF.

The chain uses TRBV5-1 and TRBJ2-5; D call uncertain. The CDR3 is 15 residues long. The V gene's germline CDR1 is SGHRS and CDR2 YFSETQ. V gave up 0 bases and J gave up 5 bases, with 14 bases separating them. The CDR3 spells CASSLGVAGGETQYF. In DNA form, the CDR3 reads TGCGCCAGCAGCTTGGGGGTAGCCGGTGGGGAGACCCAGTACTTC.

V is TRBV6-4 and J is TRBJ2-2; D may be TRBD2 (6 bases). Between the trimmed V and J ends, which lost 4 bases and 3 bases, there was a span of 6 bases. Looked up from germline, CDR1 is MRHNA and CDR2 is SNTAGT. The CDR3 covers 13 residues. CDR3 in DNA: TGTGCCAGCAGTGCGGGGGACACCGGGGAGCTGTTTTTT. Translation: CASSAGDTGELFF.

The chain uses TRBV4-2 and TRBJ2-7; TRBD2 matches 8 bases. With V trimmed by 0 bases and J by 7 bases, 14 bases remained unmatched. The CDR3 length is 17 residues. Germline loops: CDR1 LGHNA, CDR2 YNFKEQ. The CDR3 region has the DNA TGTGCCAGCAGCCAAGATCCATCCGGGACTAGTTATAGTGAGCAGTACTTC. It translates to CASSQDPSGTSYSEQYF.

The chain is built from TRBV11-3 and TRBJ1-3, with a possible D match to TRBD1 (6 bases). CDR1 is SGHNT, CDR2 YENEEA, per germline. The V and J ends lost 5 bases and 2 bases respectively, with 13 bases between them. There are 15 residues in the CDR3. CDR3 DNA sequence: TGTGCCAGCAGCCAAGACAGGACCCCTGGAAACACCATATATTTT. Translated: CASSQDRTPGNTIYF.

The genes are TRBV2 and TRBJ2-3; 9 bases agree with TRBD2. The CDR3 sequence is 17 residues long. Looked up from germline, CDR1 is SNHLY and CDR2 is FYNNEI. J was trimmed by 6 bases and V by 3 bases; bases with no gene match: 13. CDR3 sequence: CASSDLGLAGRWDTQYF. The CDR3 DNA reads TGTGCCAGCAGTGATTTAGGGCTAGCGGGGCGATGGGATACGCAGTATTTT.

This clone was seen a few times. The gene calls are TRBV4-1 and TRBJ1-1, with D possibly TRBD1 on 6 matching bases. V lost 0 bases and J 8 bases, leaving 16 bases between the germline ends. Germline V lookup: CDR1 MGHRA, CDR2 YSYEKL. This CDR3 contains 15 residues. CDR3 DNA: TGCGCCAGCAGCCAAGATCTTACAGGGAATGTAGAAGCTTTCTTT. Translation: CASSQDLTGNVEAFF.

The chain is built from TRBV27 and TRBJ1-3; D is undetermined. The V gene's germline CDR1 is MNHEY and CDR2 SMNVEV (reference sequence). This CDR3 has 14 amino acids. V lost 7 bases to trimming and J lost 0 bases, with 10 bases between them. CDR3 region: CASMREYSGNTIYF. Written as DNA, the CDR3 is TGTGCCAGCATGAGGGAATACTCTGGAAACACCATATATTTT.

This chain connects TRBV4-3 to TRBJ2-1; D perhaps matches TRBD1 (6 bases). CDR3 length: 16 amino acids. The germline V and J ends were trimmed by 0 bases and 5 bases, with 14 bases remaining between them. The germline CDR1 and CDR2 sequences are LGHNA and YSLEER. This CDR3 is CASSQDSRGWDNEQFF. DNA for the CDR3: TGCGCCAGCAGCCAAGATTCCAGGGGTTGGGACAATGAGCAGTTCTTC.

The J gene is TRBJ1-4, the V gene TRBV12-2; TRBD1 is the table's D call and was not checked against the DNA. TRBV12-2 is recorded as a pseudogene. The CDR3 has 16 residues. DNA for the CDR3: TGTGCAAGTCGCTTCCGACAGGCCGCAACTAATGAAAAACTGTTTTTT. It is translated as CASRFRQAATNEKLFF.

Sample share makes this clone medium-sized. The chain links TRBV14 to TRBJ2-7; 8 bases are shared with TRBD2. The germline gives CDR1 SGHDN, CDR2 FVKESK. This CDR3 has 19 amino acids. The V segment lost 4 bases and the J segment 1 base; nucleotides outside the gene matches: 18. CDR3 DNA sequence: TGTGCCAGCAGCCCGAAGAGAGTGTGGGGACGGGGGGGTTCCTACGAGCAGTACTTC. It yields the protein CASSPKRVWGRGGSYEQYF. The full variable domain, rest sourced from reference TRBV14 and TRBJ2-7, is EAGVTQFPSHSVIEKGQTVTLRCDPISGHDNLYWYRRVMGKEIKFLLHFVKESKQDESGMPNNRFLAERTGGTYSTLKVQPAELEDSGVYFCASSPKRVWGRGGSYEQYFGPGTRLTVT.

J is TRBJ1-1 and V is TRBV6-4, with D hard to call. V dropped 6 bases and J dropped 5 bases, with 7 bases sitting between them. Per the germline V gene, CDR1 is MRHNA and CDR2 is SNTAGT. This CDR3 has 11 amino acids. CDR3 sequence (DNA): TGTGCCAGCAGATCAGGTACTGAAGCTTTCTTT. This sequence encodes CASRSGTEAFF.

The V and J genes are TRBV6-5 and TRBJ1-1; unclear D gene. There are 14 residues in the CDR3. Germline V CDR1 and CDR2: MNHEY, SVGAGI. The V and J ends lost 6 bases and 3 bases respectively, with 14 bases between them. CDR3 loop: CASSDGLGHTEAFF. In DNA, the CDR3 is TGTGCCAGCAGCGATGGGCTGGGTCACACTGAAGCTTTCTTT.

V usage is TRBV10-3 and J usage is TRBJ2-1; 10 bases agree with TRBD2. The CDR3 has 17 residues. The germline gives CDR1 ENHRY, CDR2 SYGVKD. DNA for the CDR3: TGTGCGGCACAGGGGGGTAGCGGGGGGCCCTCCTACAATGAGCAGTTCTTC. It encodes CAAQGGSGGPSYNEQFF.

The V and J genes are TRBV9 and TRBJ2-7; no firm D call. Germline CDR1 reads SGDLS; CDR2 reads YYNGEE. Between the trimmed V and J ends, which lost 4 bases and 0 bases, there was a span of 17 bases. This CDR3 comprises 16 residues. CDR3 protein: CASSPSDWRSSYEQYF. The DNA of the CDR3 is TGTGCCAGCAGCCCCAGTGACTGGCGAAGCTCCTACGAGCAGTACTTC. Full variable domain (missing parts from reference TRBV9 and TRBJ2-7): DSGVTQTPKHLITATGQRVTLRCSPRSGDLSVYWYQQSLDQGLQFLIQYYNGEERAKGNILERFSAQQFPDLHSELNLSSLELGDSALYFCASSPSDWRSSYEQYFGPGTRLTVT.

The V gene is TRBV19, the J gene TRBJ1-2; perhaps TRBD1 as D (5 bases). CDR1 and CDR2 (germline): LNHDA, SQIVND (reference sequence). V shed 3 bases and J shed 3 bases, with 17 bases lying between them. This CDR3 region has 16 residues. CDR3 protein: CASSIPPQQGDYGYTF. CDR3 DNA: TGTGCCAGTAGTATCCCCCCCCAGCAAGGGGACTATGGCTACACCTTC. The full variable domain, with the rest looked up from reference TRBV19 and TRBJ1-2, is DGGITQSPKYLFRKEGQNVTLSCEQNLNHDAMYWYRQDPGQGLRLIYYSQIVNDFQKGDIAEGYSVSREKKESFPLTVTSAQKNPTAFYLCASSIPPQQGDYGYTFGSGTRLTVV.

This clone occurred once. The CDR3 DNA sequence: TGTGCCAGCAGCTCCGGGACTCTTAACTATGGCTACACCTTC. This encodes CASSSGTLNYGYTF. The V gene is TRBV5-6, the J gene TRBJ1-2; weak D call: TRBD1 (5 bases). Germline V lookup: CDR1 SGHDT, CDR2 YYEEEE. The CDR3 is 14 residues long. The ends were cut back, 3 bases at V and 1 base at J, with 10 bases in the middle.

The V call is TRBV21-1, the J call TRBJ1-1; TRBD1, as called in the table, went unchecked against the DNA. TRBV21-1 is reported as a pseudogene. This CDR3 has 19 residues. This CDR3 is CASSYGTVNITQKNTEAFF. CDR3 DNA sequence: TGTGCCAGCAGCTACGGGACAGTCAATATTACTCAAAAGAACACTGAAGCTTTCTTT.